These 26 T cell receptor beta chains came from one sample sequenced in a study of T cell repertoires in cytomegalovirus infection. Antigen specificity for these receptors is unknown. TCRdb itself ran the reads through MiXCR, one entry per CDR3 protein. Here the sample spans 700,000 to 900,000 distinct CDR3 sequences, about 29% being singletons. The input for sequencing was cultured CD8+ T cells from PBMCs, taken from culture after CMV antigen stimulation. Receptors were obtained from a human donor in good health (CMV status not recorded). Some clones in this sample may be carry-over from other donors' samples.

The sample holds a few counts of this clonotype. The J gene is TRBJ1-2, the V gene TRBV12-5, with a possible D match to TRBD1 (6 bases). V lost 6 bases and J lost 2, with 13 bases in between. Germline V CDR1 and CDR2: LGHNT, FRNRAP. This CDR3 contains 14 residues. CDR3 nucleotide sequence: TGTGCTAGTGGCTGGGGGGGCGAAAACTATGGCTACACCTTC. It specifies CASGWGGENYGYTF.

This clonotype was found a few times. This chain connects TRBV27 to TRBJ1-2; the D gene is possibly TRBD1 (5 bases). Per the germline V gene, CDR1 is MNHEY and CDR2 is SMNVEV (reference sequence). V dropped 6 bases and J dropped 4 bases, with 12 bases sitting between them. The CDR3 runs 13 residues. The CDR3 spells CASSSEGSYGYTF. In nucleotides, the CDR3 is TGTGCCAGCAGCTCGGAGGGGTCCTATGGCTACACCTTC.

This rearrangement joins TRBV2 to TRBJ1-6; D not resolved. The CDR3 consists of 17 residues. V shed 3 bases and J shed 0 bases, with 12 bases lying between them. Germline V gene lookup returns CDR1 SNHLY and CDR2 FYNNEI. CDR3 nucleotide sequence: TGTGCCAGCAGTGATAAGGTCCCCTTCTCCTATAATTCACCCCTCCACTTT. It is translated as CASSDKVPFSYNSPLHF. The variable domain in full, completed from reference TRBV2 and TRBJ1-6, reads EPEVTQTPSHQVTQMGQEVILRCVPISNHLYFYWYRQILGQKVEFLVSFYNNEISEKSEIFDDQFSVERPDGSNFTLKIRSTKLEDSAMYFCASSDKVPFSYNSPLHFGNGTRLTVT.

CDR3 loop: CASSVEARDGETQYF. The CDR3 DNA reads as TGTGCCAGCAGCGTAGAAGCCAGGGACGGGGAGACCCAGTACTTC. This chain links TRBV9 with TRBJ2-5; D may be TRBD1 or TRBD2 (5 bases each). Germline assignment: CDR1 SGDLS and CDR2 YYNGEE. This CDR3 contains 15 residues. The germline V and J ends were trimmed by 0 bases and 5 bases, with 14 bases remaining between them.

The J gene is TRBJ2-5, the V gene TRBV3-1; 9 bases are a match to TRBD1. Trimming removed 6 bases from V and 1 base from J; junction bases left unmatched: 3. CDR1 and CDR2 from the germline V gene are LGHDT and YNNKEL (reference sequence). This CDR3 contains 14 residues. Here the CDR3 reads CASRDRGIQETQYF. CDR3 DNA: TGTGCCAGCAGGGACAGGGGAATCCAAGAGACCCAGTACTTC.

This chain connects TRBV7-9 to TRBJ1-4; TRBD1 matches 7 bases. The CDR3 is 16 residues long. J was trimmed by 3 bases and V by 1 base; bases with no gene match: 5. Germline CDR1 SEHNR, CDR2 FQNEAQ (reference sequence). The CDR3 DNA sequence: TGTGCCAGCAGCTTAGAGGGGGCCTTGGCTAATGAAAAACTGTTTTTT. Translated, it gives CASSLEGALANEKLFF.

V and J are TRBV10-3 and TRBJ1-2; weak D call: TRBD1 (5 bases). The germline V and J ends were trimmed by 10 bases and 1 base, with 19 bases remaining between them. Germline loops: CDR1 ENHRY, CDR2 SYGVKD. The CDR3 covers 15 residues. Here the CDR3 reads CATFVQTVLNYGYTF. In DNA, the CDR3 is TGTGCCACCTTCGTCCAGACAGTTCTTAACTATGGCTACACCTTC.

This chain uses TRBV10-1 with TRBJ1-2; a possible D gene is TRBD1 (6 bases). CDR1 is WNHNN, CDR2 SYGVQD, per germline (reference sequence). CDR3 length equals 14 residues. Trimming took 3 bases from V and 5 from J, leaving 13 bases between them. The CDR3 DNA reads TGCGCCAGCAGTGAATTTCGGACAGAATATGGCTACACCTTC. Amino acids: CASSEFRTEYGYTF.

The chain couples TRBV6-5 to TRBJ2-6; D is unresolved. Germline CDR1 is MNHEY and CDR2 is SVGAGI. The V and J ends lost 6 bases and 0 bases respectively, with 9 bases between them. CDR3 size: 15 residues. The CDR3: CASSHQDSGANVLTF. As DNA, the CDR3 is TGTGCCAGCAGCCACCAGGACTCTGGGGCCAACGTCCTGACTTTC.

The rearrangement joins TRBV19 to TRBJ2-3; 8 nucleotides match TRBD2. V dropped 10 bases and J dropped 0; count of bases not matched to a gene: 12. CDR3 length equals 16 residues. CDR1 and CDR2 (germline): LNHDA, SQIVND (reference sequence). The CDR3 nucleotides read TGTGCCACCACCCTCGGGAGGGCGTATAGCACAGATACGCAGTATTTT. Translated, it gives CATTLGRAYSTDTQYF.

This chain connects TRBV27 to TRBJ2-7, with D perhaps TRBD2 (6 bases). Trimming pared 0 bases from V and 5 bases from J, leaving 11 bases between. Germline values: CDR1 MNHEY, CDR2 SMNVEV (reference sequence). There are 14 residues in the CDR3. The CDR3 loop is CASSLSGTSNEQYF. The CDR3 DNA follows: TGTGCCAGCAGTTTATCTGGGACTTCGAACGAGCAGTACTTC.

V and J are TRBV27 and TRBJ2-3; tentatively, D is TRBD2 (7 bases). V was cut by 3 bases and J by 5 bases, with 15 bases left in between. This CDR3 is 15 amino acids long. From germline, CDR1 is MNHEY and CDR2 SMNVEV (reference sequence). In nucleotides, the CDR3 is TGTGCCAGCAGTTTTCCGGGGGGCGGGGGAGATACGCAGTATTTT. It translates to CASSFPGGGGDTQYF.

This chain connects TRBV7-9 to TRBJ1-1; D remains ambiguous. The CDR3 totals 18 residues. Germline CDR1 SEHNR, CDR2 FQNEAQ (reference sequence). Trimming removed 1 base at V and 7 bases at J, with 25 bases between. The CDR3 DNA reads as TGTGCCAGCAGCTTAGGCGGCCTAGGTACGGGGATACGCCATGAAGCTTTCTTT. Translated: CASSLGGLGTGIRHEAFF.

In its sample, this clonotype was seen a few times. The chain is built from TRBV6-5 and TRBJ2-5, with D perhaps TRBD1 (6 bases). CDR3 length: 16 residues. CDR1 MNHEY and CDR2 SVGAGI come from the germline V gene. Between the trimmed V and J ends, which lost 2 bases and 0 bases, there was a span of 13 bases. The DNA of the CDR3 is TGTGCCAGCAGTTACCAGGCAGGGGAGTACCAAGAGACCCAGTACTTC. The encoded protein is CASSYQAGEYQETQYF.

This chain links TRBV27 with TRBJ1-5, with 11 bases lining up with TRBD1. CDR1 and CDR2 (germline): MNHEY, SMNVEV (reference sequence). V dropped 5 bases and J dropped 7; count of bases not matched to a gene: 7. The CDR3 covers 15 residues. The CDR3 reads CASSRGQGALQPQHF. The CDR3 DNA is TGTGCCAGCAGTCGCGGACAGGGGGCTCTGCAGCCCCAGCATTTT.

Notes on this clonotype: Since a much larger clone is just one base distant, this may be a read error. This chain uses TRBV12-3 or TRBV12-4 with TRBJ1-5; D remains unclear. The CDR3 totals 15 residues. V dropped 7 bases and J dropped 1 base, with 14 bases sitting between them. The CDR3 coding sequence is TGTGCCAGCAATATAAACACCTTAAGCAATCAGCCCCAGCATTTT. Its translation: CASNINTLSNQPQHF.

The chain has TRBV7-9 and TRBJ1-1, with TRBD1 as a possible D gene (5 bases). V lost 2 bases and J 1 base, leaving 11 bases between the germline ends. CDR1 is SEHNR and CDR2 is FQNEAQ in the germline V gene (reference sequence). The CDR3 extends over 15 amino acids. This CDR3 reads CASSLILGGNTEAFF. The CDR3 DNA follows: TGTGCCAGCAGCTTAATATTGGGGGGGAACACTGAAGCTTTCTTT. Full variable domain (missing parts from reference TRBV7-9 and TRBJ1-1): DTGVSQNPRHKITKRGQNVTFRCDPISEHNRLYWYRQTLGQGPEFLTYFQNEAQLEKSRLLSDRFSAERPKGSFSTLEIQRTEQGDSAMYLCASSLILGGNTEAFFGQGTRLTVV.

This clonotype was counted between two and nine times. This chain uses TRBV27 with TRBJ1-4; no reliable D call. V was shortened by 4 bases and J by 4 bases, with 13 bases between the two germline ends. This CDR3 has 15 amino acids. CDR1 is MNHEY, CDR2 SMNVEV, per germline (reference sequence). The DNA of the CDR3 is TGTGCCAGCAGTTCGTTAGGTTCTGATAATGAAAAACTGTTTTTT. It is translated as CASSSLGSDNEKLFF.

This clonotype was seen more than once but under ten times. The chain couples TRBV5-5 to TRBJ2-7, with TRBD1 matching 9 bases. Germline CDR1 SGHKS, CDR2 YYEKEE (reference sequence). V shed 4 bases and J 0 bases; nucleotides not matched to a gene: 5. The CDR3 is 15 amino acids. CDR3 sequence (DNA): TGTGCCAGCAGCCCCTCGACAGGGGGCTCCTACGAGCAGTACGTC. Protein product: CASSPSTGGSYEQYV.

The chain carries TRBV27 and TRBJ2-4; D gene uncertain. Germline CDR1 is MNHEY and CDR2 is SMNVEV (reference sequence). The CDR3 runs to 17 residues. V was cut by 6 bases and J by 0 bases, with 18 bases left in between. CDR3 protein: CASSPTPYNLAKNIQYF. CDR3 DNA: TGTGCCAGCAGCCCAACACCTTACAACCTAGCCAAAAACATTCAGTACTTC.

The CDR3 nucleotides are TGTGCCAGCAGTAATGGACAGGGTACTCAGCCCCAGCATTTT. Translation gives CASSNGQGTQPQHF. This chain uses TRBV12-3 or TRBV12-4 with TRBJ1-5, with 8 bases aligning to TRBD1. V shed 5 bases and J 6 bases; nucleotides not matched to a gene: 6. CDR3 length: 14 residues.

This clonotype was observed a few times. The J gene is TRBJ1-5, the V gene TRBV2; D gene uncertain. Trimming cost V 3 bases and J 0 bases, with 15 bases left between them. This CDR3 has 17 residues. Germline assignment: CDR1 SNHLY and CDR2 FYNNEI. CDR3 nucleotide sequence: TGTGCCAGCAGTGATATTGCAGATTCTTATAGCAATCAGCCCCAGCATTTT. This sequence encodes CASSDIADSYSNQPQHF.

This chain connects TRBV27 to TRBJ1-1; D may be TRBD1 (5 bases). Germline V gene data show CDR1 as MNHEY and CDR2 as SMNVEV (reference sequence). This CDR3 region has 14 residues. The V end was cut by 8 bases, the J end by 1 base, with 14 bases between. This CDR3 reads CASLSLGGNTEAFF. In DNA, the CDR3 is TGTGCCAGCCTTTCACTGGGGGGGAACACTGAAGCTTTCTTT.

This clonotype was recorded at least ten times. The chain joins TRBV12-3 or TRBV12-4 to TRBJ1-2; 9 nucleotides agree with TRBD1. J was trimmed by 1 base and V by 4 bases; bases with no gene match: 13. This CDR3 comprises 18 residues. The CDR3 here is CASSSPPEDRGNNYGYTF. The CDR3 DNA is TGTGCCAGCAGTTCCCCCCCCGAAGACAGGGGGAATAACTATGGCTACACCTTC.

This sequence joins TRBV29-1 and TRBJ1-2; 11 nucleotides agree with TRBD1. The germline gives CDR1 SQVTM, CDR2 ANQGSEA. The CDR3 sequence is 14 residues long. J was trimmed by 3 bases and V by 7 bases; bases with no gene match: 7. This CDR3 reads CSGGQGGIYYGYTF. In DNA form, the CDR3 reads TGCAGCGGGGGACAGGGGGGGATATACTATGGCTACACCTTC. Full variable domain (rest looked up from reference TRBV29-1 and TRBJ1-2): SAVISQKPSRDICQRGTSLTIQCQVDSQVTMMFWYRQQPGQSLTLIATANQGSEATYESGFVIDKFPISRPNLTFSTLTVSNMSPEDSSIYLCSGGQGGIYYGYTFGSGTRLTVV.

This chain connects TRBV20-1 to TRBJ1-1; TRBD1 might be the D (5 bases). The CDR3 is 12 amino acids. The V and J ends lost 6 bases and 2 bases respectively, with 10 bases between them. Germline loops: CDR1 DFQATT, CDR2 SNEGSKA (reference sequence). The CDR3 nucleotides read TGCAGTGCCAGAACAGGTAACACTGAAGCTTTCTTT. This encodes CSARTGNTEAFF.